The 28 T cell receptor beta chains given below trace back to one sample, sequenced in a study of OX40 agonist ivuxolimab in advanced cancers. TCRdb's table, derived via immunoSEQ multiplex PCR, lists solely in-frame clones and lacks some. The data hold approximately 70,000 clones, with approximately 78% observed a single time. Material: CD4+ or CD8+ T cells sorted from blood, obtained in a trial of the OX40 agonist ivuxolimab. The receptors originated from an adult with an advanced solid tumor such as melanoma, head and neck, liver or kidney cancer.

This clone was observed a single time. The chain carries TRBV5-5 and TRBJ1-3; D gene ambiguous. The length of the CDR3 is 15 residues. Germline V lookup: CDR1 SGHKS, CDR2 YYEKEE (reference sequence). The V end was cut by 3 bases, the J end by 4 bases, with 14 bases between. The CDR3 DNA sequence: TGTGCCAGCAGCTCCGGGCCGTCGTCGGGAAACACCATATATTTT. This sequence encodes CASSSGPSSGNTIYF.

This sequence joins TRBV19 and TRBJ2-2; 11 bases line up with TRBD2. The CDR3 length is 15 residues. Germline trimming cut 7 bases from V and 4 bases from J; bases unmatched to any gene: 5. Germline-derived CDR1 and CDR2 are LNHDA and SQIVND (reference sequence). The chain's CDR3 is CASTTSGIVTGELFF. The CDR3 DNA reads as TGTGCCAGTACGACTAGCGGGATAGTCACCGGGGAGCTGTTTTTT.

The chain uses TRBV7-2 and TRBJ1-3; D is unresolved. The CDR3 is made up of 14 amino acids. Looked up from germline, CDR1 is SGHTA and CDR2 is FQGNSA. V was trimmed by 5 bases and J by 0 bases, leaving 8 bases between them. The CDR3 bases are TGTGCCAGCAGCCAACAGAGCTCTGGAAACACCATATATTTT. Translation: CASSQQSSGNTIYF.

V and J are TRBV4-3 and TRBJ1-1; the D is unclear. The germline V gene encodes CDR1 LGHNA and CDR2 YSLEER. This CDR3 has 14 residues. V was clipped by 4 bases and J by 1 base, with 10 bases between them. CDR3 DNA: TGCGCCAGCAGCCTCCAGCCCCGGAACACTGAAGCTTTCTTT. Translating it yields CASSLQPRNTEAFF.

The CDR3 DNA is TGTGCCAGTAGTATAGCGGGAAATGAGCAGTTCTTC. Encoded protein: CASSIAGNEQFF. J is TRBJ2-1 and V is TRBV19, with D possibly TRBD2 on 5 matching bases. Deletions cut 1 base from V and 7 bases from J, with 5 bases between. Germline V gene data show CDR1 as LNHDA and CDR2 as SQIVND (reference sequence). CDR3 length equals 12 residues.

V and J are TRBV5-1 and TRBJ2-3, with TRBD2 matching over 8 bases. CDR1 and CDR2 from the germline V gene are SGHRS and YFSETQ. V was pared by 2 bases and J by 2 bases, with 7 bases of the junction left unmatched. This CDR3 has 16 residues. The CDR3 reads CASSFLRGGITDTQYF. The CDR3 DNA follows: TGCGCCAGCAGCTTTCTCCGGGGGGGCATCACAGATACGCAGTATTTT.

The J gene is TRBJ2-3, the V gene TRBV19, with D unresolved. The germline V gene has CDR1 LNHDA and CDR2 SQIVND (reference sequence). V was clipped by 6 bases and J by 1 base, with 5 bases between them. CDR3 length equals 12 residues. In nucleotides, the CDR3 is TGTGCCAGTAGAGGCGGCACAGATACGCAGTATTTT. Translated, it gives CASRGGTDTQYF.

This clone has a single count. This chain links TRBV2 with TRBJ1-1; D gene ambiguous. Trimming removed 1 base at V and 7 bases at J, with 16 bases between. The CDR3 has 15 residues. Germline V gene lookup returns CDR1 SNHLY and CDR2 FYNNEI. The CDR3 region is CASSEVRLYRHEAFF. The CDR3 region has the DNA TGTGCCAGCAGTGAAGTCCGGCTATACCGGCATGAAGCTTTCTTT.

The chain recombines TRBV28 with TRBJ1-2, with a tentative D call TRBD1 (5 bases). V lost 7 bases and J 4 bases, leaving 22 bases between the germline ends. The germline V gene encodes CDR1 MDHEN and CDR2 SYDVKM. The CDR3 runs to 16 residues. The chain's CDR3 is CASIQSGGSFIYGYTF. CDR3 DNA: TGTGCCAGCATTCAGTCCGGGGGGTCATTCATCTATGGCTACACCTTC.

V usage is TRBV5-1 and J usage is TRBJ1-3; TRBD1 agrees at 8 bases. Germline values: CDR1 SGHRS, CDR2 YFSETQ. This CDR3 comprises 17 residues. After removal of 4 bases from V and 3 bases from J, the junction contained 12 bases not matched to a gene. The DNA of the CDR3 is TGCGCCAGCAGCACCGAGCCCAGGGGGCAAAGTGGAAACACCATATATTTT. Amino acids: CASSTEPRGQSGNTIYF.

The chain employs TRBV28 and TRBJ2-3; 9 bases match TRBD2. The CDR3 is made up of 14 amino acids. CDR1 MDHEN and CDR2 SYDVKM come from the germline V gene. V trimming: 7 bases; J trimming: 3 bases; junction bases outside the gene matches: 5. Written as DNA, the CDR3 is TGTGCCAGCAAGGCGGGAGGGCCGACAGATACGCAGTATTTT. Translation: CASKAGGPTDTQYF.

Only a few counts were recorded for this clone. The rearrangement uses TRBV7-9 and TRBJ2-6; D is possibly TRBD1 or TRBD2 (6 bases each). CDR3 size: 17 residues. Trimming pared 2 bases from V and 2 bases from J, leaving 13 bases between. CDR1 and CDR2 from the germline V gene are SEHNR and FQNEAQ (reference sequence). CDR3 protein: CASSLKGGAAGANVLTF. The DNA of the CDR3 is TGTGCCAGCAGCTTAAAGGGGGGTGCTGCTGGGGCCAACGTCCTGACTTTC.

The V gene is TRBV18, the J gene TRBJ1-1, with no clear D. CDR1 and CDR2 from the germline V gene are KGHSH and LQKENI. V lost 3 bases, J lost 1 base, and 12 bases lay in between. This CDR3 region has 15 residues. CDR3 in DNA: TGTGCCAGCTCACCGGGGAAGTGGGGGAACACTGAAGCTTTCTTT. It codes for CASSPGKWGNTEAFF.

The V and J genes are TRBV28 and TRBJ1-1; D possibly corresponds to TRBD1 (5 bases). Germline-derived CDR1 and CDR2 are MDHEN and SYDVKM. Trimming cost V 5 bases and J 0 bases, with 7 bases left between them. CDR3 length: 13 amino acids. Written as DNA, the CDR3 is TGTGCCAGCAGTGAACAGGTGAACACTGAAGCTTTCTTT. It specifies CASSEQVNTEAFF.

The J gene is TRBJ2-4, the V gene TRBV6-1; no definite D call. Germline loops: CDR1 MNHNS, CDR2 SASEGT. Between the trimmed V and J ends, which lost 2 bases and 8 bases, there was a span of 10 bases. This CDR3 region has 13 residues. The CDR3: CASSEPIQDIQYF. In DNA, the CDR3 is TGTGCCAGCAGTGAACCGATCCAGGACATTCAGTACTTC.

CDR3 sequence reads: CASSLGPGHQYEQYF. In DNA, the CDR3 is TGTGCCAGCAGCTTAGGTCCAGGACACCAATACGAGCAGTACTTC. The chain carries TRBV7-3 and TRBJ2-7; tentatively, D is TRBD1 (5 bases). Trimming removed 2 bases at V and 4 bases at J, with 15 bases between. Germline V CDR1 and CDR2: SGHTA, FQGTGA. The CDR3 runs 15 residues.

V usage is TRBV5-1 and J usage is TRBJ2-1, with TRBD2 matching over 9 bases. V shed 2 bases, J shed 7 bases, and the junction held 7 bases outside the gene matches. CDR3 size: 15 residues. Germline lookup yields CDR1 SGHRS and CDR2 YFSETQ. CDR3 sequence (DNA): TGCGCCAGCAGCTTAGGCGCGGGAGGGCCGAATGAGCAGTTCTTC. Translation: CASSLGAGGPNEQFF.

This chain connects TRBV5-1 to TRBJ2-5; TRBD2 aligns across 7 bases. J was trimmed by 1 base and V by 4 bases; bases with no gene match: 7. Germline-derived CDR1 and CDR2 are SGHRS and YFSETQ. The CDR3 has 15 residues. The CDR3 reads CASSLTSGVQETQYF. The CDR3 coding sequence is TGCGCCAGCAGCCTTACCAGCGGGGTCCAAGAGACCCAGTACTTC.

This chain connects TRBV18 to TRBJ2-7; 7 bases align to TRBD1. Losses at the gene ends were 5 bases for V and 5 bases for J; bases not matched to a gene: 9. This CDR3 has 14 amino acids. The germline CDR1 and CDR2 sequences are KGHSH and LQKENI. CDR3 loop: CASSALEGANEQYV. CDR3 bases: TGTGCCAGCTCAGCCCTTGAGGGGGCCAACGAGCAGTACGTC.

The chain links TRBV2 to TRBJ2-1, with 12 bases aligning to TRBD2. CDR3 length equals 15 residues. CDR1 is SNHLY and CDR2 is FYNNEI in the germline V gene. The V and J ends lost 4 bases and 8 bases, in that order; junction bases with no gene match: 6. The CDR3 loop is CASSATSGSSDEQFF. The CDR3 nucleotides read TGTGCCAGCAGTGCGACTAGCGGGAGTTCGGATGAGCAGTTCTTC.

V gene TRBV7-6 combines with J gene TRBJ2-7; no clear D. The CDR3 has 13 amino acids. Germline V lookup: CDR1 SGHVS, CDR2 FNYEAQ. Trimming stripped 1 base from V and 2 bases from J, with 6 bases between. The CDR3 DNA follows: TGTGCCAGCAGCTTAGTTGGAACCTACGAGCAGTACTTC. Translating gives CASSLVGTYEQYF. Full variable domain (rest looked up from reference TRBV7-6 and TRBJ2-7): GAGVSQSPRYKVTKRGQDVALRCDPISGHVSLYWYRQALGQGPEFLTYFNYEAQQDKSGLPNDRFSAERPEGSISTLTIQRTEQRDSAMYRCASSLVGTYEQYFGPGTRLTVT.

The count of this clone is one. The chain uses TRBV20-1 and TRBJ1-1; D not resolved. The CDR3 spans 11 residues. Trimming shortened V by 4 bases and J by 7 bases, and 10 bases separated the two germline ends. Germline V gives CDR1 DFQATT, CDR2 SNEGSKA (reference sequence). In DNA, the CDR3 is TGCAGTGCTACCCCCCGGGGTGAAGCTTTCTTT. Translation: CSATPRGEAFF.

The chain links TRBV6-6 to TRBJ2-5; 9 bases fit TRBD1. The V and J ends lost 10 bases and 5 bases, in that order; junction bases with no gene match: 8. The CDR3 is 13 amino acids. The germline gives CDR1 MNHNY, CDR2 SVGAGI (reference sequence). Here the CDR3 DNA reads TGTGCCACCGTGGGACAGGGCGTGGAGACCCAGTACTTC. It encodes CATVGQGVETQYF.

The V call is TRBV18, the J call TRBJ2-5; D call uncertain. There are 12 residues in the CDR3. Trimming took off 3 bases at V and 5 bases at J, with 7 bases between the two ends. Looked up from germline, CDR1 is KGHSH and CDR2 is LQKENI. The chain's CDR3 is CASSPSRETQYF. DNA of the CDR3: TGTGCCAGCTCACCCAGTAGGGAGACCCAGTACTTC.

The chain is built from TRBV7-2 and TRBJ1-1; D is undetermined. CDR3 length: 14 residues. Germline-derived CDR1 and CDR2 are SGHTA and FQGNSA. Trimming pared 3 bases from V and 2 bases from J, leaving 10 bases between. The CDR3 DNA sequence: TGTGCCAGCAGCTTTCGGACGTTAAACACTGAAGCTTTCTTT. Protein sequence: CASSFRTLNTEAFF.

CDR3 loop: CASSLRALSTEAFF. DNA for the CDR3: TGTGCCAGCAGCTTAAGGGCCTTGAGCACTGAAGCTTTCTTT. This chain connects TRBV7-6 to TRBJ1-1; D unclear. CDR1 is SGHVS, CDR2 FNYEAQ, per germline. Trimming cost V 2 bases and J 4 bases, with 11 bases left between them. The CDR3 contains 14 residues.

CDR3 coding DNA: TGTGCCAGCAGTGCCGGACTAGGTGGGGGGGCTACGCAGTATTTT. Protein product: CASSAGLGGGATQYF. The V and J genes are TRBV2 and TRBJ2-3; D perhaps matches TRBD2 (7 bases). V shed 4 bases and J shed 8 bases, with 19 bases lying between them. Germline V gene lookup returns CDR1 SNHLY and CDR2 FYNNEI. The CDR3 sequence is 15 residues long.

This clone showed up just a few times. The chain has TRBV5-6 and TRBJ1-2; maybe TRBD1 (5 bases). Per the germline V gene, CDR1 is SGHDT and CDR2 is YYEEEE. This CDR3 comprises 13 residues. Trimming shortened V by 1 base and J by 4 bases, and 8 bases separated the two germline ends. The CDR3 spells CASSLLGVYGYTF. The CDR3 DNA is TGTGCCAGCAGCTTGCTGGGGGTCTATGGCTACACCTTC.